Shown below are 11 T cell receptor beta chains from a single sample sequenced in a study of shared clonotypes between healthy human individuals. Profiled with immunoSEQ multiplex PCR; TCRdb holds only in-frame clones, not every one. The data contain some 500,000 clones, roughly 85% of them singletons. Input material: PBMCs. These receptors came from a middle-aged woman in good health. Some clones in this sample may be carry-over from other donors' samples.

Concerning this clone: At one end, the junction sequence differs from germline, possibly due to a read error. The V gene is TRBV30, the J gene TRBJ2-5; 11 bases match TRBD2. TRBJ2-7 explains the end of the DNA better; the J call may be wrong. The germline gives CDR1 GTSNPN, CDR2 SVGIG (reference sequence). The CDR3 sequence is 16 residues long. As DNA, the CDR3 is TGTGCCTGGAGTCTTTTAGCGGGAGGGCCCTCCAACGAGCAGTACTTC. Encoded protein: CAWSLLAGGPSNEQYF.

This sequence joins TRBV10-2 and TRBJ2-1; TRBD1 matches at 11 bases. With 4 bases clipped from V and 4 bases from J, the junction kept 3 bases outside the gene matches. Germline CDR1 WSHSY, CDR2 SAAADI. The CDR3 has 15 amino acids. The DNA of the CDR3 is TGCGCCAGCAGTGGGGACAGGGGGTTTTACAATGAGCAGTTCTTC. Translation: CASSGDRGFYNEQFF.

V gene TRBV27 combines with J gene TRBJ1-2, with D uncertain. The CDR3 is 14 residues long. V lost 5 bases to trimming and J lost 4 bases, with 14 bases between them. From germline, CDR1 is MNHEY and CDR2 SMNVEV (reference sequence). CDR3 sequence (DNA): TGTGCCAGCAGTCTCCGAGTGGGGTCCTATGGCTACACCTTC. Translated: CASSLRVGSYGYTF.

The CDR3 here is CASSLAGSTYNEQFF. CDR3 nucleotides: TGTGCCAGCAGCTTAGCTGGAAGTACTTACAATGAGCAGTTCTTC. The rearrangement uses TRBV7-3 and TRBJ2-1, with D hard to call. Between the trimmed V and J ends, which lost 2 bases and 4 bases, there was a span of 12 bases. The length of the CDR3 is 15 residues. Germline lookup yields CDR1 SGHTA and CDR2 FQGTGA.

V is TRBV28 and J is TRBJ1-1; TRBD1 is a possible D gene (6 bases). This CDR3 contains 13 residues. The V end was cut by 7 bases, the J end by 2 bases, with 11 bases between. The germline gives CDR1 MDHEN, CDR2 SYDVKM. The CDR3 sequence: CASTARGNTEAFF. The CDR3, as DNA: TGTGCCAGCACCGCCAGGGGAAACACTGAAGCTTTCTTT.

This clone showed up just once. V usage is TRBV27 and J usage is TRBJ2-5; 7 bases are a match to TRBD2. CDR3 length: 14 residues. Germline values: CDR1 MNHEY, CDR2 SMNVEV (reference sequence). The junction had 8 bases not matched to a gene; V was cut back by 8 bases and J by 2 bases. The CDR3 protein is CASRPAGKQETQYF. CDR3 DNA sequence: TGTGCCAGCCGCCCAGCGGGGAAACAAGAGACCCAGTACTTC.

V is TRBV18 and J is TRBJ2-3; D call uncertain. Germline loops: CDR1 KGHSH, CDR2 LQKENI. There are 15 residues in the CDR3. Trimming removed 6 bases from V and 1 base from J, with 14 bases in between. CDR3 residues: CASSTRYVRTDTQYF. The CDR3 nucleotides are TGTGCCAGCTCCACCCGGTACGTGCGCACAGATACGCAGTATTTT.

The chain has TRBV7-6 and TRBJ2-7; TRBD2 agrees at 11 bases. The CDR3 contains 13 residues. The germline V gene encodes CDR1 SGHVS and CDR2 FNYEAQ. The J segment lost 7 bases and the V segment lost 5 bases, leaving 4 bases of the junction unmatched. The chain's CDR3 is CASSPGLAVEQYF. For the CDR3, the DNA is TGTGCCAGCAGCCCGGGACTAGCGGTTGAGCAGTACTTC.

This CDR3 is CASSATAGTSYEQYF. The CDR3 DNA is TGTGCCAGCAGCGCCACCGCCGGGACTAGCTACGAGCAGTACTTC. The chain recombines TRBV9 with TRBJ2-7; 8 positions match TRBD2. The CDR3 has 15 residues. Unmatched junction bases numbered 8, after V lost 3 bases and J lost 3 bases. From germline, CDR1 is SGDLS and CDR2 YYNGEE.

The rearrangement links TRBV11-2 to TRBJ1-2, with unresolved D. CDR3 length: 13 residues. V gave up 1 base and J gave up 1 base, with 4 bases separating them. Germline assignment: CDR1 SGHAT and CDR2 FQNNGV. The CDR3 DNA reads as TGTGCCAGCAGCTTAGGACTTAACTATGGCTACACCTTC. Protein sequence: CASSLGLNYGYTF.

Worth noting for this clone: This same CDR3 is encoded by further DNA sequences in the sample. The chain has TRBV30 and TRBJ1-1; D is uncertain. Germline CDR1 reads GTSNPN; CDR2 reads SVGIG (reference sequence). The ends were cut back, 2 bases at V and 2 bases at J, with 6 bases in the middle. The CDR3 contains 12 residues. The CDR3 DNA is TGTGCCTGGAGTCCAGGTAACACTGAAGCTTTCTTT. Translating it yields CAWSPGNTEAFF.